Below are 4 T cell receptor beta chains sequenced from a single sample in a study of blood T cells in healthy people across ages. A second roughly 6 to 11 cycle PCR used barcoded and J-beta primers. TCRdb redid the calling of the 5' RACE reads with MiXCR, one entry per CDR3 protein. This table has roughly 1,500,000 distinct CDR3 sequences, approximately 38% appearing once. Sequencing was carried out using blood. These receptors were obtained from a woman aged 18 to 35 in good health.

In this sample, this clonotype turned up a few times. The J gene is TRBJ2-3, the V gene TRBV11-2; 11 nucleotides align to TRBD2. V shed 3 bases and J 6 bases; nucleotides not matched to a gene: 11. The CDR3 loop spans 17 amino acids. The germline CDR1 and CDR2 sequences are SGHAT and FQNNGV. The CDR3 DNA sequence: TGTGCCAGCAGCTTTCTCTCTAGCGGGGGGCTCCGGGATACGCAGTATTTT. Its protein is CASSFLSSGGLRDTQYF.

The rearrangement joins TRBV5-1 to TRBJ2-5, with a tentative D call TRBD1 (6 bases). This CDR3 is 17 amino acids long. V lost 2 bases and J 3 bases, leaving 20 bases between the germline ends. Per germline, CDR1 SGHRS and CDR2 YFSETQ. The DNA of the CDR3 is TGCGCCAGCAGCTTTCAGGGGCCTCTCCGATCAGAAGAGACCCAGTACTTC. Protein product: CASSFQGPLRSEETQYF.

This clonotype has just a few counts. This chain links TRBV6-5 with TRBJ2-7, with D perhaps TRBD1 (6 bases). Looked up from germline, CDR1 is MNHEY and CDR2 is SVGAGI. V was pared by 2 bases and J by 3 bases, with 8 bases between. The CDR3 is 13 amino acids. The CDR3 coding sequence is TGTGCCAGCAGTTACGGGACACACTACGAGCAGTACTTC. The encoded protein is CASSYGTHYEQYF.

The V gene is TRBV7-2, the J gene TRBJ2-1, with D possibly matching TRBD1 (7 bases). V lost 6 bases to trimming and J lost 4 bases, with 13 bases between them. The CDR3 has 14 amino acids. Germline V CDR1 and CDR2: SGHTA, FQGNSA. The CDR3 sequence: CASRRQGGYNEQFF. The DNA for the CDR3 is TGTGCCAGCAGACGGCAGGGGGGATACAATGAGCAGTTCTTC.